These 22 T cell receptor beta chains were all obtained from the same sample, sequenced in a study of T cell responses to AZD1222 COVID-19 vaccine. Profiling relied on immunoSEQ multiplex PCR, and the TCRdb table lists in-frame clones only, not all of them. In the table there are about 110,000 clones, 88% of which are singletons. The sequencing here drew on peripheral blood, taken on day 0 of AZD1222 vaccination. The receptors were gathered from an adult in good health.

The CDR3 DNA follows: TGCGCCAGCAGCCAACCGGGACTAGCGCGGCGGGAGCAGTTCTTC. Its protein is CASSQPGLARREQFF. This sequence joins TRBV4-1 and TRBJ2-1, with TRBD2 identical over 10 bases. Losses at the gene ends were 2 bases for V and 10 bases for J; bases not matched to a gene: 8. The germline V gene has CDR1 MGHRA and CDR2 YSYEKL. This CDR3 is built from 15 residues.

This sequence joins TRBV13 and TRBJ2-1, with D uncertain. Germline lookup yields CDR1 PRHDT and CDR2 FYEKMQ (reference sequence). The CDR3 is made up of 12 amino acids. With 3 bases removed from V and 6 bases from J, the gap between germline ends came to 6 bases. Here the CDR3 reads CASSFYGNEQFF. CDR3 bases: TGTGCCAGCAGCTTTTACGGCAATGAGCAGTTCTTC. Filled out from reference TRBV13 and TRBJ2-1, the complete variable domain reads AAGVIQSPRHLIKEKRETATLKCYPIPRHDTVYWYQQGPGQDPQFLISFYEKMQSDKGSIPDRFSAQQFSDYHSELNMSSLELGDSALYFCASSFYGNEQFFGPGTRLTVL.

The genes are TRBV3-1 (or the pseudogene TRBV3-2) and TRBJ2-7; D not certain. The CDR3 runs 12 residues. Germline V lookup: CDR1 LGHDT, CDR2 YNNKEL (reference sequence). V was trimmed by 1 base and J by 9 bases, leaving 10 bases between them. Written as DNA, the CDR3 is TGTGCCAGCAGCCAAGGCAGAGCTGTGCAGTACTTC. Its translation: CASSQGRAVQYF.

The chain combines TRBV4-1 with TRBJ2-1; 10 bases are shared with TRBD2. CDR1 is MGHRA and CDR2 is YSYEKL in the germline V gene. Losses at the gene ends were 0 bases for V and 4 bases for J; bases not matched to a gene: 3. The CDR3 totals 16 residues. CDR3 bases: TGCGCCAGCAGCCAAGATTCTAGCGGGGGTTACAATGAGCAGTTCTTC. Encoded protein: CASSQDSSGGYNEQFF.

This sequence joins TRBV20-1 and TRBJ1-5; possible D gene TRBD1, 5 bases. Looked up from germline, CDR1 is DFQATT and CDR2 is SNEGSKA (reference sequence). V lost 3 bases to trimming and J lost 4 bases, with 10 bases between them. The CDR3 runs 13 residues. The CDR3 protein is CSASSDSNQPQHF. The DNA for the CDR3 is TGCAGTGCTAGTAGCGACAGTAATCAGCCCCAGCATTTT.

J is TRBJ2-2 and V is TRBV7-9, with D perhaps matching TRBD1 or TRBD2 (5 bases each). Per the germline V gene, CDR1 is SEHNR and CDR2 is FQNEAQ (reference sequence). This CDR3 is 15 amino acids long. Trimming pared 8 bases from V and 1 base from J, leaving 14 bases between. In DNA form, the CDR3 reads TGTGCCAGCCGCTCGGGGCCCAAGAACACCGGGGAGCTGTTTTTT. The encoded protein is CASRSGPKNTGELFF.

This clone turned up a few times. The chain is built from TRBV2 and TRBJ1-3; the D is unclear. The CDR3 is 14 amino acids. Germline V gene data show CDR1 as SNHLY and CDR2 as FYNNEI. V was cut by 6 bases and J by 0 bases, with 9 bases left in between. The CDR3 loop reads CASRAAPSGNTIYF. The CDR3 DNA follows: TGTGCCAGCAGGGCCGCTCCCTCTGGAAACACCATATATTTT.

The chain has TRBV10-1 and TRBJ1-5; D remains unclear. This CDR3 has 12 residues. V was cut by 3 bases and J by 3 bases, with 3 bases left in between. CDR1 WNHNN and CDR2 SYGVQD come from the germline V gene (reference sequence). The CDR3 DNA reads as TGCGCCAGCAGTGAAAACAATCAGCCCCAGCATTTT. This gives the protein CASSENNQPQHF.

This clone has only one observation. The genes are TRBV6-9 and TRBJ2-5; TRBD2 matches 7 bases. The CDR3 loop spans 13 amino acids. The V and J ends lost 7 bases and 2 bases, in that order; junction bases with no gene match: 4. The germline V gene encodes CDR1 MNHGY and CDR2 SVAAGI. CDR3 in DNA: TGTGCCAGCACTAGCGGCCAACAAGAGACCCAGTACTTC. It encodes CASTSGQQETQYF.

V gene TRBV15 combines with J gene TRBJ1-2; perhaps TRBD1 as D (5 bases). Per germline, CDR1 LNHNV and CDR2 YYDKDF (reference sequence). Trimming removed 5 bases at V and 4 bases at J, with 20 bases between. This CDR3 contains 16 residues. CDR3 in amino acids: CATSANVGRESYGYTF. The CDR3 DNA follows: TGTGCCACCAGCGCAAACGTGGGACGGGAGAGCTATGGCTACACCTTC.

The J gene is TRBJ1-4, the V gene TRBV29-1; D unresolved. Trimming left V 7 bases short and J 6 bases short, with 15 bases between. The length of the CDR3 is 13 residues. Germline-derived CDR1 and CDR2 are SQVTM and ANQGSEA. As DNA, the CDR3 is TGCAGCGCCTTGACAACTAATGATGAAAAACTGTTTTTT. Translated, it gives CSALTTNDEKLFF.

This CDR3 is CASSTRALEEQYF. In DNA form, the CDR3 reads TGTGCCAGCAGTACGAGGGCCCTGGAGGAGCAGTACTTC. The chain combines TRBV28 with TRBJ2-7; the D gene is possibly TRBD2 (5 bases). Per the germline V gene, CDR1 is MDHEN and CDR2 is SYDVKM. CDR3 length: 13 residues. V lost 5 bases, J lost 7 bases, and 15 bases lay in between.

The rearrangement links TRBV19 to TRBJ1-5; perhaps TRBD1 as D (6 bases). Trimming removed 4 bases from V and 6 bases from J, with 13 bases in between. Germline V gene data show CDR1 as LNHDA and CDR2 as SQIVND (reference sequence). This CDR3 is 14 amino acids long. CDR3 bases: TGTGCCAGTAGTAGCCGGGGGCGGCGTCAGCCCCAGCATTTT. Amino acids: CASSSRGRRQPQHF.

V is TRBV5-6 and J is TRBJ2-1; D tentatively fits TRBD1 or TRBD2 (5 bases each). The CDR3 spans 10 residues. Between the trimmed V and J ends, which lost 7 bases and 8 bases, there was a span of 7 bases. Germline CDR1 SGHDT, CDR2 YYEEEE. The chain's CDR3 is CASGTDEQFF. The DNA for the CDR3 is TGTGCCAGCGGGACGGATGAGCAGTTCTTC.

The CDR3 here is CASSYLEGNTEAFF. The DNA of the CDR3 is TGTGCCAGCAGTTACCTCGAGGGGAACACTGAAGCTTTCTTT. The chain is built from TRBV6-2 or TRBV6-3 and TRBJ1-1; no definite D call. Germline assignment: CDR1 MNHEY and CDR2 SVGEGT. The CDR3 runs 14 residues. V was cut by 2 bases and J by 1 base, with 8 bases left in between.

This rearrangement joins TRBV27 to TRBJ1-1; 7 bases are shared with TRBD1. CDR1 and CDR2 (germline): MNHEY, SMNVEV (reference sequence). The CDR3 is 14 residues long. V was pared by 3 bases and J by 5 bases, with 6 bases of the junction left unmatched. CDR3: CASSFSGGSTEAFF. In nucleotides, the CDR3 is TGTGCCAGCAGTTTTTCAGGGGGATCTACTGAAGCTTTCTTT.

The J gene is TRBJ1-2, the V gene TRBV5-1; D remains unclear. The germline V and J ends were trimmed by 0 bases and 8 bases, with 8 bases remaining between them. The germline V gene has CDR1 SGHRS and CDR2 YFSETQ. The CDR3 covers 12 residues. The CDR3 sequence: CASSLEGTGYTF. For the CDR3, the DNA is TGCGCCAGCAGCTTGGAGGGTACAGGCTACACCTTC.

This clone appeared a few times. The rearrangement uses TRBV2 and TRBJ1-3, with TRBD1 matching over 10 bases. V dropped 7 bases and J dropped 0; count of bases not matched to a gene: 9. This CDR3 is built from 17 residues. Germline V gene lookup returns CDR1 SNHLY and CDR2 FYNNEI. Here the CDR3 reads CASNRQGAPSSGNTIYF. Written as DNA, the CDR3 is TGTGCCAGCAACCGACAGGGGGCTCCCAGCTCTGGAAACACCATATATTTT. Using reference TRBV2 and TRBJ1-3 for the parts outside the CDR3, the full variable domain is EPEVTQTPSHQVTQMGQEVILRCVPISNHLYFYWYRQILGQKVEFLVSFYNNEISEKSEIFDDQFSVERPDGSNFTLKIRSTKLEDSAMYFCASNRQGAPSSGNTIYFGEGSWLTVV.

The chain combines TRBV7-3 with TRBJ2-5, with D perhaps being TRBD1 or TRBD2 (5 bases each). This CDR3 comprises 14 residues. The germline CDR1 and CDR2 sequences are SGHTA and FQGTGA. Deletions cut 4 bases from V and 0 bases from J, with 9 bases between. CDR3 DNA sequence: TGTGCCAGCAGCTCCGGGACGGACCAAGAGACCCAGTACTTC. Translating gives CASSSGTDQETQYF.

The CDR3 region is CASSHPRQANYGYTF. The DNA of the CDR3 is TGTGCCAGCAGTCACCCCCGGCAAGCGAACTATGGCTACACCTTC. The chain employs TRBV6-2 or TRBV6-3 and TRBJ1-2, with D unclear. Germline lookup yields CDR1 MNHEY and CDR2 SVGEGT. V was cut by 5 bases and J by 2 bases, with 15 bases left in between. CDR3 length equals 15 residues.

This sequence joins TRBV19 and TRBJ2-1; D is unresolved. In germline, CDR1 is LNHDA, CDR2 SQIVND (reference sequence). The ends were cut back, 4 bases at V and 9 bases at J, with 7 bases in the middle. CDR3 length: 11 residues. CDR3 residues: CASSRRSEQFF. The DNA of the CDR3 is TGTGCCAGTAGTAGACGGAGTGAGCAGTTCTTC.

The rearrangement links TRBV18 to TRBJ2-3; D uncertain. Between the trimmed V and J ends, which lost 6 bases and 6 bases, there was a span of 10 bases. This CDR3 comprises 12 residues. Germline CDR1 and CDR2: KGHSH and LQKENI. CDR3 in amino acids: CASSPGGDTQYF. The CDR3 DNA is TGTGCCAGCTCCCCGGGCGGCGATACGCAGTATTTT.